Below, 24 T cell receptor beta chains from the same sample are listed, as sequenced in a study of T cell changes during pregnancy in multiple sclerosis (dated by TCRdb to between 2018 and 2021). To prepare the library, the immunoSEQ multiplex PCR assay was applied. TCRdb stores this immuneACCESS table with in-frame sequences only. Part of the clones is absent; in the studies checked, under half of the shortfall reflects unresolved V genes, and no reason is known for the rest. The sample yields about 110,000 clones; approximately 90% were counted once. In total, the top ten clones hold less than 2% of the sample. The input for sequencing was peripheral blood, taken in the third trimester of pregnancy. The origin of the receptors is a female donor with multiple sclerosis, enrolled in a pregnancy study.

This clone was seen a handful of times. This CDR3 is CATSSRPGTGNTIYF. CDR3 DNA: TGTGCCACCAGCAGCCGCCCGGGGACTGGAAACACCATATATTTT. The rearrangement uses TRBV15 and TRBJ1-3; D is undetermined. Germline V gene sequence: CDR1 LNHNV, CDR2 YYDKDF (reference sequence). CDR3 length equals 15 residues. Trimming pared 3 bases from V and 2 bases from J, leaving 11 bases between.

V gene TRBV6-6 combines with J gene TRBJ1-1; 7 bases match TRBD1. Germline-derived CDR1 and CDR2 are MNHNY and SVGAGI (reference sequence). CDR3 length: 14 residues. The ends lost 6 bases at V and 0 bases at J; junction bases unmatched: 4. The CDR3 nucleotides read TGTGCCAGCAGCCGACAGGGTATGAACACTGAAGCTTTCTTT. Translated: CASSRQGMNTEAFF.

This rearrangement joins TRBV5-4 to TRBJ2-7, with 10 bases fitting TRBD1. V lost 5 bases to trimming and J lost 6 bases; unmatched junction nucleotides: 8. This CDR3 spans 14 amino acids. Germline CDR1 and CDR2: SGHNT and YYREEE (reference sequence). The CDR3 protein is CASSRQGALPEQYF. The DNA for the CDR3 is TGTGCCAGCAGTAGACAGGGGGCGCTCCCCGAGCAGTACTTC. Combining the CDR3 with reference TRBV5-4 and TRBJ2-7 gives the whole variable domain ETGVTQSPTHLIKTRGQQVTLRCSSQSGHNTVSWYQQALGQGPQFIFQYYREEENGRGNFPPRFSGLQFPNYSSELNVNALELDDSALYLCASSRQGALPEQYFGPGTRLTVT.

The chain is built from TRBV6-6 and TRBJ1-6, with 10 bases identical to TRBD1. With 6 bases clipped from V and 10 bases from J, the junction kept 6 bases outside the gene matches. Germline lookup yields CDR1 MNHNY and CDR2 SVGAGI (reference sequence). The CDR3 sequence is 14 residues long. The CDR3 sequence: CASSFGQGVSPLHF. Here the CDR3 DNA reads TGTGCCAGCAGCTTCGGACAGGGGGTCTCACCCCTCCACTTT.

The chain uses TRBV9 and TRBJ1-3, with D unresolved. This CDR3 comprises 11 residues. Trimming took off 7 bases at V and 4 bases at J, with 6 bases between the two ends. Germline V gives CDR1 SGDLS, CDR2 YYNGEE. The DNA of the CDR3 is TGTGCCAGCGCGGGGGGAAACACCATATATTTT. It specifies CASAGGNTIYF.

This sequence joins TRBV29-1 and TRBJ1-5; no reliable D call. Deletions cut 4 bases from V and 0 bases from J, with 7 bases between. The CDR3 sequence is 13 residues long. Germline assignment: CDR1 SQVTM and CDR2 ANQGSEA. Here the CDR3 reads CSVARDSNQPQHF. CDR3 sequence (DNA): TGCAGCGTTGCGAGGGATAGCAATCAGCCCCAGCATTTT.

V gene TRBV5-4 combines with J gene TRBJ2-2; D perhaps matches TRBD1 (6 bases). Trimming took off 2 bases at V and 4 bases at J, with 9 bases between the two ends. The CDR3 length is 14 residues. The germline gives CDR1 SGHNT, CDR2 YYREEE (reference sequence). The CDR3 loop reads CASSLIQGTGELFF. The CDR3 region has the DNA TGTGCCAGCAGCTTAATACAGGGCACCGGGGAGCTGTTTTTT.

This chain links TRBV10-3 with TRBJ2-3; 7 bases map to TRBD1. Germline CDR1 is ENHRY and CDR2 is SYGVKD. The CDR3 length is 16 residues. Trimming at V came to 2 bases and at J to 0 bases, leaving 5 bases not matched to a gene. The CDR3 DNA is TGTGCCATCAGTGAGGCCGGACAGGTTAGCACAGATACGCAGTATTTT. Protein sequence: CAISEAGQVSTDTQYF.

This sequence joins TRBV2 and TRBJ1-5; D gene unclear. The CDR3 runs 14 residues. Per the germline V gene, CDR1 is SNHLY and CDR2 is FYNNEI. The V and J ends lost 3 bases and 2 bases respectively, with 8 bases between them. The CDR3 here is CASSEVGGNQPQHF. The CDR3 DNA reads TGTGCCAGCAGTGAGGTGGGAGGCAATCAGCCCCAGCATTTT.

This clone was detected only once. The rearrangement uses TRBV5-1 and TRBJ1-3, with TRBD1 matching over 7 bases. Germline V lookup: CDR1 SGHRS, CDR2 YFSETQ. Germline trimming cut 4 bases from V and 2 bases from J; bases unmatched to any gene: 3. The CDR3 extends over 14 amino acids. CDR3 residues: CASSRDSAGNTIYF. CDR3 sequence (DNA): TGCGCCAGCAGCCGGGACAGCGCTGGAAACACCATATATTTT.

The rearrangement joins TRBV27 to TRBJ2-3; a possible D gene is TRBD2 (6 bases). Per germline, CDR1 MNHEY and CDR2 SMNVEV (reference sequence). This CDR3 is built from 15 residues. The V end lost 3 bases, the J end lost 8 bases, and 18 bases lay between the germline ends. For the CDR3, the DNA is TGTGCCAGCAGTTTGCGGGATTACCGGGTATGTACGCAGTATTTT. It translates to CASSLRDYRVCTQYF.

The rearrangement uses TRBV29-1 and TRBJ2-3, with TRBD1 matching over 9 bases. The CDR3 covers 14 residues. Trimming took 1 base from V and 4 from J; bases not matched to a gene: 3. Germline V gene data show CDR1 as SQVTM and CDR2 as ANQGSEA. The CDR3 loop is CSVEGQGGPDTQYF. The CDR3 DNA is TGCAGCGTTGAAGGACAGGGGGGTCCAGATACGCAGTATTTT.

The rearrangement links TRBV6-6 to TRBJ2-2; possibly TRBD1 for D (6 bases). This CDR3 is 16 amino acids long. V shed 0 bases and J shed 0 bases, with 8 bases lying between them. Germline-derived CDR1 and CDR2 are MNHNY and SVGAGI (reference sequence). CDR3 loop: CASSYSGASNTGELFF. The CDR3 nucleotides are TGTGCCAGCAGTTACTCGGGGGCTTCGAACACCGGGGAGCTGTTTTTT.

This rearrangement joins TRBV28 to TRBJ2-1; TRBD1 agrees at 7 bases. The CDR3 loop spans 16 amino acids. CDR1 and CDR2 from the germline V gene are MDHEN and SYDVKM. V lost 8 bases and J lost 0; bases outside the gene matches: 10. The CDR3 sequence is CASLPISGGSYNEQFF. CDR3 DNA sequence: TGTGCCAGCTTACCCATTTCAGGGGGCTCCTACAATGAGCAGTTCTTC.

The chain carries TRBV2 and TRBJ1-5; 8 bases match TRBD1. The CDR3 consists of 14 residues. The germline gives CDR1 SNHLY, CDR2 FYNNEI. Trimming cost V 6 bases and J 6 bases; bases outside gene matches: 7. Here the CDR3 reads CASREDRVGQPQHF. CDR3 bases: TGTGCCAGCAGAGAGGACAGGGTTGGTCAGCCCCAGCATTTT.

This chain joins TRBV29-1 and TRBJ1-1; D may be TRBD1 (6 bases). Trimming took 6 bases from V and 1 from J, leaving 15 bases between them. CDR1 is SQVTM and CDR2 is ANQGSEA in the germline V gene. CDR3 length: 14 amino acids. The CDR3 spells CSVLLRTANTEAFF. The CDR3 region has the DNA TGCAGCGTCTTGTTAAGGACAGCGAACACTGAAGCTTTCTTT.

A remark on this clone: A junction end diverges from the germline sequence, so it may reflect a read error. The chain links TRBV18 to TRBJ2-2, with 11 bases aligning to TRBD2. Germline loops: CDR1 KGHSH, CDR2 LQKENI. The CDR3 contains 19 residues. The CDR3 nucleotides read TGTGCCAGCTCACCAAGTATGACCATAGCGGGAGGGATCACCGGTGAGCTGTTTTTT. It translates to CASSPSMTIAGGITGELFF.

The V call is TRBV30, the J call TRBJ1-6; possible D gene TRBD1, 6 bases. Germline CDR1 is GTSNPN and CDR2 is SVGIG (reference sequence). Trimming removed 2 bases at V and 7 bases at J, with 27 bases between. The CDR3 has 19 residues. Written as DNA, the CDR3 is TGTGCCTGGAGTTCGGGCGGACAGCCGATAGGATGGGGGAATTCACCCCTCCACTTT. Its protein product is CAWSSGGQPIGWGNSPLHF.

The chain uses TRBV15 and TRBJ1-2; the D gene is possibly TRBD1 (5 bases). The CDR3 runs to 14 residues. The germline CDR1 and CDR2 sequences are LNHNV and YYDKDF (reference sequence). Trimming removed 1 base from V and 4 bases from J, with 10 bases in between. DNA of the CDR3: TGTGCCACCAGCAGAGGGGGGGATTTCTATGGCTACACCTTC. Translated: CATSRGGDFYGYTF.

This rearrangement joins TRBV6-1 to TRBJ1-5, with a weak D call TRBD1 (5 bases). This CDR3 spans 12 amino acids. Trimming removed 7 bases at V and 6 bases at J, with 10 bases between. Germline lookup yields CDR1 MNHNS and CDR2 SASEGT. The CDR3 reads CASTRALQPQHF. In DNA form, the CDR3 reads TGTGCCAGCACCAGGGCACTTCAGCCCCAGCATTTT.

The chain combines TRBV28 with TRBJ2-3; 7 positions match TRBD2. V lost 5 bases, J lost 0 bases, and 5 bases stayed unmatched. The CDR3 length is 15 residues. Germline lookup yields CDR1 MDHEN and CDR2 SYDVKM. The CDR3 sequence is CASSPSGTSTDTQYF. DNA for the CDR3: TGTGCCAGCAGTCCTAGCGGAACTAGCACAGATACGCAGTATTTT.

CDR3 coding DNA: TGTGCCTGGAGTGTACGGACTAGCGGAGAAAAGCAGTTCTTC. Its protein product is CAWSVRTSGEKQFF. The rearrangement links TRBV30 to TRBJ2-1, with 10 bases identical to TRBD2. From germline, CDR1 is GTSNPN and CDR2 SVGIG (reference sequence). This CDR3 has 14 residues. V lost 0 bases to trimming and J lost 11 bases; unmatched junction nucleotides: 7.

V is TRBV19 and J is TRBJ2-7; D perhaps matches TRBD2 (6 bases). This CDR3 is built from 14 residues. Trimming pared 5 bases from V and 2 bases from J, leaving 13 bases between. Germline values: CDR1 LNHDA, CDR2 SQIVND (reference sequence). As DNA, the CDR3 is TGTGCCAGTAGTTGGGGGGTCGTCCCCTACGAGCAGTACTTC. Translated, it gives CASSWGVVPYEQYF.

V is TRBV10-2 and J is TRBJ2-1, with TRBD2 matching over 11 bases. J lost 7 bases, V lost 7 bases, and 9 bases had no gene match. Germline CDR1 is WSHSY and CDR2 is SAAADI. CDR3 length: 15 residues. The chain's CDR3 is CASTQTSGISNEQFF. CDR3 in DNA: TGCGCCAGCACTCAGACTAGCGGGATTAGTAATGAGCAGTTCTTC.